This TCR beta chain stems from a study of regulatory T cells in long-lasting Graves disease. Library construction for TCR beta used iRepertoire HTBI primers and Arm-PCR of CDR3 regions. TCRdb re-called the multiplex PCR reads through MiXCR, storing one row per CDR3 protein. The sample shows 410,000 or so distinct CDR3 sequences, 15% of them seen only once. Time point reported: newly diagnosed GD, antithyroid drugs for less than 3 months. From PBMCs, RNA was extracted and then used to make the TCR library. This clonotype was recorded at least ten times. The V and J ends lost 1 base and 11 bases respectively, with 10 bases between them. The CDR3 contains 12 residues. These data are also associated with another study on T cells in Graves' hyperthyroidism and ophthalmopathy.

The receptor was derived from a woman aged 25 to 45 with Graves disease. The material sequenced was peripheral blood mononuclear cells (PBMCs), taken at new diagnosis, from a patient treated with antithyroid drugs. The chain joins TRBV12-3 or TRBV12-4 to TRBJ2-3, with D perhaps TRBD2 (5 bases). CDR3 loop: CASSLEERRQYF. The CDR3 nucleotides are TGTGCCAGCAGTTTAGAGGAGCGGAGGCAGTATTTT.